These T cell receptor beta chains were read from a single sample in a study of T cell responses to AZD1222 COVID-19 vaccine. Method: immunoSEQ multiplex PCR; TCRdb's copy keeps in-frame clones and lacks some. The sample has more than 80,000 clones; about 94% are singletons. This material consisted of peripheral blood, taken 28 days after the second AZD1222 dose. Every receptor here comes from an adult who received the AZD1222 COVID-19 vaccine. The CDR3 runs from the conserved cysteine through the conserved F or W.

J,V,length,CDR3
TRBJ2-1,TRBV6-2/TRBV6-3,15,CASSPTSSSYNEQFF
TRBJ2-3,TRBV2,12,CASSLNTDTQYF
TRBJ1-5,TRBV19,14,CASNIGGGGQPQHF
TRBJ2-5,TRBV20-1,15,CSASRGLAEEGTQYF
TRBJ1-2,TRBV20-1,15,CSASEAYTGGDGYTF
TRBJ1-2,TRBV30,12,CAWSPWGGGYTF
TRBJ1-1,TRBV3-1/TRBV3-2,15,CASSHYGSKNTEAFF
TRBJ1-2,TRBV25-1,16,CASSELGAHEYYGYTF
TRBJ2-7,TRBV5-4,14,CASSLGDNIGEQYF
TRBJ2-2,TRBV5-1,17,CASSFISGPIGTGELFF
TRBJ2-3,TRBV3-1/TRBV3-2,13,CASSLQGADTQYF
TRBJ1-1,TRBV6-5,15,CASSYSGGEGTEAFF
TRBJ1-2,TRBV19,15,CASSTGTGSDYGYTF
TRBJ2-7,TRBV5-1,14,CASSPGQGNYEQYF
TRBJ2-4,TRBV5-1,15,CASSLVGLAKNIQYF
TRBJ2-7,TRBV7-9,14,CASSLMGTGFEQYF
TRBJ2-7,TRBV7-9,15,CASSFLAGGHGEQYF
TRBJ2-2,TRBV2,15,CASRGGDTETGELFF
TRBJ1-1,TRBV5-1,18,CASSLGHIGTGGNTEAFF
TRBJ2-5,TRBV14,15,CASSQPLGSQETQYF
TRBJ1-5,TRBV28,11,CASNFGGTQHF
TRBJ1-5,TRBV3-1/TRBV3-2,13,CASSQDLNQPQHF
TRBJ1-4,TRBV27,14,CASSATGPNEKLFF
TRBJ1-5,TRBV28,9,CASSPPQHF
TRBJ1-5,TRBV27,14,CASSHRQGGQPQHF
TRBJ1-1,TRBV11-2,15,CASSTPDRADTEAFF
TRBJ2-4,TRBV19,14,CASSMTGGANIQYF
TRBJ1-3,TRBV29-1,16,CSVEDMRGKTGNTIYF
TRBJ1-5,TRBV7-9,12,CASSWNNQPQHF
TRBJ1-3,TRBV7-2,15,CASSSRQGSGNTIYF
TRBJ1-2,TRBV6-5,15,CASSLNRGNNYGYTF
TRBJ1-5,TRBV4-2,18,CASSQGGPSRVGNQPQHF
TRBJ2-3,TRBV5-1,15,CASSARDRGQYTQYF
TRBJ2-5,TRBV6-2/TRBV6-3,15,CASSYGGTSRETQYF
TRBJ1-5,TRBV6-5,16,CASSYGGPGDHQPQHF
TRBJ1-2,TRBV6-6,13,CASRLERIAGYTF
TRBJ2-3,TRBV5-4,15,CASSLLAGGPDTQYF
TRBJ2-2,TRBV7-2,17,CASSFPRSGPNTGELFF
TRBJ1-2,TRBV13,14,CASSIRQRGYGYTF
TRBJ1-3,TRBV2,14,CASNSGSSGNTIYF
TRBJ1-5,TRBV10-3,14,CAISESGLYQPQHF
TRBJ1-2,TRBV5-1,15,CASSSRTGRDYGYTF
TRBJ2-2,TRBV18,17,CASSPTSSGGHTGELFF
TRBJ1-5,TRBV5-1,13,CASSPYSNQPQHF
TRBJ1-5,TRBV6-2/TRBV6-3,16,CASSYSGQGGNQPQHF
TRBJ1-5,TRBV28,17,CASSLQPGQQAAQPQHF
TRBJ2-2,TRBV2,15,CASRSLRSNTGELFF
TRBJ2-3,TRBV7-3,17,CASSLGTGGHSTDTQYF
TRBJ2-3,TRBV18,15,CASLLSGFSTDTQYF
TRBJ2-3,TRBV18,16,CASSPYRDRDTDTQYF
TRBJ2-7,TRBV10-3,16,CAISELLDRSSYEQYF